This is a list of T cell receptor beta chains from one sample in a study of PD-1 blockade in classical Hodgkin lymphoma. Produced via immunoSEQ multiplex PCR; TCRdb's table is partial and in-frame only. The sample has 40,000 to 45,000 clones; roughly 78% are singletons. The sequenced sample was peripheral blood mononuclear cells (PBMCs), obtained at baseline. These receptor sequences come from a human donor with classical Hodgkin lymphoma. CDR3s include the opening cysteine and the closing phenylalanine or tryptophan. A D gene is named only where the DNA matches it firmly. Some rows have no size entry. The others give once, few or many, or a class for an expanded clone.

>TRBD2|-|TRBJ2-5|TRBV4-3
TGCGCCAGCAGCCAAGGGACTAGCGGATTCCAAGAGACCCAGTACTTC
CASSQGTSGFQETQYF
>-|-|TRBJ2-6|TRBV4-3
TGCGCCAGCAGCCAAGGCCCCAGGGAAGCTGGGGCCAACGTCCTGACTTTC
CASSQGPREAGANVLTF
>TRBD1|-|TRBJ1-2|TRBV10-3
TGTGCCATCTCGGGTGGAGGGACAGGGATAAACTATGGCTACACCTTC
CAISGGGTGINYGYTF
>-|-|TRBJ1-1|TRBV4-1
TGCGCCAGCAGCCAAGATCGGGACACTGAAGCTTTCTTT
CASSQDRDTEAFF
>TRBD1|-|TRBJ2-2|TRBV6-5
TGTGCCAGCAGGCCCGACAGGGGGCCCACCGGGGAGCTGTTTTTT
CASRPDRGPTGELFF
>-|few|TRBJ1-6|TRBV21-1
TGTGCCAGCAGCCCCGGGAGCAGTGATAATTCACCCCTCCACTTT
CASSPGSSDNSPLHF
>-|-|TRBJ2-6|TRBV13
TGTGCCAGCAGCTTATTCCTCAGGTCTGGGGCCAACGTCCTGACTTTC
CASSLFLRSGANVLTF
>-|-|TRBJ1-2|TRBV29-1
TGCAGCGTTGTGGCTACGCAGGGGTTTAATGGCTACACCTTC
CSVVATQGFNGYTF
>-|-|TRBJ2-2|TRBV5-4
TGTGCCAGCAGCCCTGACAGGACCGGGGAGCTGTTTTTT
CASSPDRTGELFF
>-|-|TRBJ1-1|TRBV2
TGTGCCAGCTCGACCCCGAACACTGAAGCTTTCTTT
CASSTPNTEAFF
>TRBD2|-|TRBJ2-3|TRBV2
TGTGCCAGCAGTGCCGCGGGGGTGAATACGCAGTATTTT
CASSAAGVNTQYF
>-|-|TRBJ2-7|TRBV30
TGTGCCTGGAGTGCCCCAGTATATTCCTACGAGCAGTACTTC
CAWSAPVYSYEQYF
>-|-|TRBJ1-2|TRBV18
TGTGCCAGCTCACCGGCTACAGGACGTCATGGCTACACCTTC
CASSPATGRHGYTF
>-|-|TRBJ1-2|TRBV6-5
TGTGCCAGCTGGGGCGCCCCGAAAGGCTACACCTTC
CASWGAPKGYTF
>TRBD1|-|TRBJ2-3|TRBV5-5
TGTGCCAGCTCCGGTGGACAGGGGAGGTCAGATACGCAGTATTTT
CASSGGQGRSDTQYF
>TRBD2|few|TRBJ2-5|TRBV5-5
TGTGCCAGCAGCGCGACTAGCGGGGGTTTTGAGGGAGAGACCCAGTACTTC
CASSATSGGFEGETQYF
>-|once|TRBJ2-7|TRBV6-6
TGTGCCAGCAGTTACTCGGGCCCGGGCTACGAGCAGTACTTC
CASSYSGPGYEQYF
>TRBD2|-|TRBJ2-5|TRBV11-2
TGTGCCAGCAGCTTAACGGTAGCGGGGGGGCCAGAGACCCAGTACTTC
CASSLTVAGGPETQYF
>-|few|TRBJ1-2|TRBV6-1
TGTGCCAGCAGTGAAAGGGATGGGGATGGCTACACCTTC
CASSERDGDGYTF
>TRBD2|-|TRBJ2-5|TRBV5-4
TGTGCCAGCAGCCTGGGACTAGCGGGGGCGATCCAAGAGACCCAGTACTTC
CASSLGLAGAIQETQYF
>-|few|TRBJ2-5|TRBV15
TGTGCCACCATTAACAGGGGGGGTAAAGAGACCCAGTACTTC
CATINRGGKETQYF
>-|-|TRBJ2-7|TRBV30
TGTGCCTGGAGTGTAAGGCAGGGTATTTACGAGCAGTACTTC
CAWSVRQGIYEQYF
>TRBD1|once|TRBJ2-1|TRBV7-2
TGTGCCAGCAGCTTAGTGCTAGGACAGGGCAATGAGCAGTTCTTC
CASSLVLGQGNEQFF
>-|few|TRBJ2-6|TRBV7-8
TGTGCCAGCAGCTTGTACGGGGGACTGCCGCACTCTGGGGCCAACGTCCTGACTTTC
CASSLYGGLPHSGANVLTF
>TRBD2|-|TRBJ2-3|TRBV5-4
TGTGCCAGCAGCTTGAGGACTAGCGGGAGGACAGATACGCAGTATTTT
CASSLRTSGRTDTQYF
>TRBD2|-|TRBJ2-3|TRBV5-4
TGTGCCAGCACCGATCTAGCGGGGGGACCAGATACGCAGTATTTT
CASTDLAGGPDTQYF
>TRBD1|-|TRBJ2-1|TRBV5-4
TGTGCCAGCAGCTCCCGGGACAGGGGCAATGAGCAGTTCTTC
CASSSRDRGNEQFF
>TRBD1|-|TRBJ2-7|TRBV28
TGTGCCAGCAGCTTAACGGCGGGACAGGGGAGCTCCTACGAGCAGTACTTC
CASSLTAGQGSSYEQYF
>-|-|TRBJ2-5|TRBV5-4
TGTGCCAGCAGCCCCCCACTGGGAGAGACCCAGTACTTC
CASSPPLGETQYF
>-|-|TRBJ1-5|TRBV23-1
TGCGCCAGCAGTCATGGGGGTAGCAATCAGCCCCAGCATTTT
CASSHGGSNQPQHF
>-|once|TRBJ1-1|TRBV18
TGTGCCAGCTCTTCCGGGACGAACACTGAAGCTTTCTTT
CASSSGTNTEAFF
>-|few|TRBJ1-1|TRBV2
TGTGCCAGCAGTGGGGTTAAAGGTGTGGACCTGAACACTGAAGCTTTCTTT
CASSGVKGVDLNTEAFF
>-|-|TRBJ2-4|TRBV5-6
TGTGCCAGCAGCTTGAGGGGCGGGGACATTCAGTACTTC
CASSLRGGDIQYF
>TRBD1|-|TRBJ1-2|TRBV19
TGTGCCAGTAGTCACAGGGGAAGCGGCTACACCTTC
CASSHRGSGYTF
>TRBD2|-|TRBJ2-1|TRBV18
TGTGCCAGCTCACCAGTTACTAGCGGGACGATTGCCAATGAGCAGTTCTTC
CASSPVTSGTIANEQFF
>TRBD2|-|TRBJ2-2|TRBV7-2
TGTGCCAGCAGCTTAGAAGGGACTAGCGTAAACGGGGAGCTGTTTTTT
CASSLEGTSVNGELFF
>-|-|TRBJ1-1|TRBV7-8
TGTGCCAGCAACCCCCGGACAGCCATGAACACTGAAGCTTTCTTT
CASNPRTAMNTEAFF
>TRBD2|-|TRBJ2-7|TRBV14
TGTGCCAGCAGCCAAGGACTAGCGGGGGCCTCCTACGAGCAGTACTTC
CASSQGLAGASYEQYF
>-|-|TRBJ2-1|TRBV7-9
TGTGCCAGCAGCTTAACGGTGGGTGAGCAGTTCTTC
CASSLTVGEQFF
>TRBD2|-|TRBJ2-7|TRBV11-2
TGTGCCAGCAGCGATCCGGGACTATCCTACGAGCAGTACTTC
CASSDPGLSYEQYF
>TRBD1|-|TRBJ1-1|TRBV2
TGTGCCAGCAATGAACCAGGGGGCGCGTCCCTGAACACTGAAGCTTTCTTT
CASNEPGGASLNTEAFF
>TRBD1|-|TRBJ2-5|TRBV10-1
TGCGCCAGCAGTGAGTCCCAGGGGGCAGGGGAGACCCAGTACTTC
CASSESQGAGETQYF
>TRBD2|medium-sized|TRBJ2-3|TRBV18
TGTGCCAGCTCACCCTTAGCGGGGGCGGTAGATACGCAGTATTTT
CASSPLAGAVDTQYF
>-|once|TRBJ2-2|TRBV6-6
TGTGCCAGCAGTTCCTCACAGGGAGGGCGCACCGGGGAGCTGTTTTTT
CASSSSQGGRTGELFF
>-|-|TRBJ2-1|TRBV4-2
TGTGCCAGCAGCCAAGATCTTTGGCGGGGATGGGTTGGCGATGAGCAGTTCTTC
CASSQDLWRGWVGDEQFF
>TRBD1|once|TRBJ2-7|TRBV19
TGTGCCAGTGCCCGGGACAGTTCTACCTACGAGCAGTACTTC
CASARDSSTYEQYF
>-|-|TRBJ1-5|TRBV6-8
TGTGCCAGCAGCCCGGGGGGGGCAGGGCAGCCCCAGCATTTT
CASSPGGAGQPQHF
>-|-|TRBJ1-1|TRBV6-5
TGTGCCAGCAGCCCCTCAGAGGTGAACACTGAAGCTTTCTTT
CASSPSEVNTEAFF
>-|-|TRBJ1-2|TRBV6-5
TGTGCCAGCAGTTACTTTGGGGGCGATGGCTACACCTTC
CASSYFGGDGYTF
>TRBD1|few|TRBJ1-4|TRBV29-1
TGCAGCGTTGAAGACCCGACAGGGACTAATGAAAAACTGTTTTTT
CSVEDPTGTNEKLFF
>-|-|TRBJ1-6|TRBV30
TGTGCCTGGAGTACGGAGAACTATAATTCACCCCTCCACTTT
CAWSTENYNSPLHF
>-|-|TRBJ2-5|TRBV5-1
TGCGCCAGCAGCACTGAGTACCAAGAGACCCAGTACTTC
CASSTEYQETQYF
>-|few|TRBJ2-7|TRBV7-2
TGTGCCAGCAGCTTAGAGATTCTGGGGCCCCTATCCCCCTACGAGCAGTACTTC
CASSLEILGPLSPYEQYF